This T cell receptor beta chain was captured by sequencing in a study of T cell responses to AZD1222 COVID-19 vaccine (dated by TCRdb to about 2021). With respect to the entire study: AZD1222 recipients whose second dose came at about 4 weeks and those whose second dose came at about 12 weeks were combined into one group, since spike-specific TCR depth and breadth did not differ between the two schedules. TCR sequencing was performed for about 240 trial participants, of whom 207 were given two doses of AZD1222 and around 26 were given two doses of MenACWY control vaccine. Trial participants were enrolled by age into subgroups of 18-55, 56-69 and 70-plus years, and 148, 28 and 57 TCR-sequenced participants, respectively, were included in these subgroups.

The CDR3, from cysteine to phenylalanine, totals 13 residues. Just the 39-base CDR3 DNA is kept, in frame starting at base 1. The germline V gene provides CDR1 SGHRS and CDR2 YFSETQ. V was cut back by 1 base and J by 4 bases, leaving a gap of 7 bases between them. About this clone itself: Its antigen remains undetermined. Base-call qualities are not available, and no considerably larger clone is one nucleotide away.

The CDR3 regions of human TCRbeta chains were analyzed by immunosequencing. In the original analysis: Repertoire TCRs were matched against a reference library of SARS-CoV-2-specific TCRs generated with the MIRA antigen-specificity platform. Breadth meant the fraction of unique TCRs that were SARS-CoV-2-associated, whereas depth meant the fraction of total T cells that were SARS-CoV-2-associated. Each spike-specific TCR was assigned to its reactive spike region and to a CD4 or CD8 class using the MIRA data. Log10-transformed breadth and depth values were compared by one-way ANOVA with Sidak's multiple comparisons tests. Held by TCRdb, this immuneACCESS table contains in-frame sequences only and omits some clones. Under half of the omission traces to an unresolved V gene where checked; the cause of the rest is unknown. Clonal size and the V and J genes are those of that table, whereas D and trimming came from the DNA. Within this sample are about 110,000 clones, with about 80% of them counted one time only. Around 9.9% of the sample lies in the top ten.

What the work shows at the level of the full study, not this receptor alone: Most participants were white British and females outnumbered males, and the authors suggested that clonal diversity may have been underestimated. Because no day 14 peak-response samples were available, repertoires were characterized only after the peak T cell response. The vaccine-associated CD4 TCRs covered the entire spike protein, and the dominant responses fell in regions 160-218 and 743-854. Conclusions about previously exposed vaccinees were limited because only a handful of AZD1222 recipients were SARS-CoV-2 seropositive at baseline. Reportedly, close to half of the unique spike-specific TCRs recognized epitopes lying outside the regions that are mutated in the B.1.351 and B.1.1.7 variants. In the small 56-69-year group, the increase in depth fell short of significance, most likely because of low power. Spike-specific TCR breadth and depth rose significantly after two AZD1222 doses compared with day 0 and with MenACWY recipients.

The time point label here, explained by the study, means: baseline before first vaccination. Vaccinee samples were obtained from the UK trials COV001 and COV002, which included a single-blind randomized controlled phase 2/3 trial of AZD1222 (ChAdOx1 nCoV-19) in healthy adults. Trial participant PBMC samples were collected at day 0 and day 28 after the second dose for TCRbeta chain sequencing. The clonotype was recovered from an adult in good health. Sequenced here: peripheral blood, sampled on day 0 of AZD1222 vaccination. The V gene is TRBV5-1 and the J gene is TRBJ2-3; no D gene can be assigned with confidence. The CDR3 region: CASSLNVADTQYF. The bases read TGCGCCAGCAGCTTGAACGTCGCAGATACGCAGTATTTT.